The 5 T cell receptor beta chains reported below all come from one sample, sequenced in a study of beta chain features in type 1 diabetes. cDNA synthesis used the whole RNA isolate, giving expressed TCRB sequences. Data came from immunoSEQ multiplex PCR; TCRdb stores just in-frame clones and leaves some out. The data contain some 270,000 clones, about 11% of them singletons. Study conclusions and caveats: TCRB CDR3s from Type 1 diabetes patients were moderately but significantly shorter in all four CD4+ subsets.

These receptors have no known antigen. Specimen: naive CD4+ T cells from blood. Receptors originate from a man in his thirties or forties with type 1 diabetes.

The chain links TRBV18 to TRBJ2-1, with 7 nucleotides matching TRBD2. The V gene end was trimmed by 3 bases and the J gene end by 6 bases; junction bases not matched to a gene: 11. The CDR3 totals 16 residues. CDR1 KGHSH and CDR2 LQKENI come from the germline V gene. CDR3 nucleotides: TGTGCCAGCTCACCGCGAGGACTAGAGTTGGGCAATGAGCAGTTCTTC. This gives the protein CASSPRGLELGNEQFF.

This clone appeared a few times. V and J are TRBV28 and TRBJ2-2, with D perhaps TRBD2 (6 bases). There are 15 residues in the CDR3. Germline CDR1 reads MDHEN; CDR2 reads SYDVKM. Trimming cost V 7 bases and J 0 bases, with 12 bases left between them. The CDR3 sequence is CASNLVAANTGELFF. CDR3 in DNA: TGTGCCAGCAATCTGGTAGCGGCGAACACCGGGGAGCTGTTTTTT.

CDR3 nucleotides: TGCGCCAGCAGTCCTAGTCCCTCTTTAGCCAAAAACATTCAGTACTTC. This gives the protein CASSPSPSLAKNIQYF. The chain combines TRBV5-1 with TRBJ2-4; no definite D call. Germline loops: CDR1 SGHRS, CDR2 YFSETQ. CDR3 length: 16 residues. V lost 5 bases to trimming and J lost 0 bases, with 15 bases between them.

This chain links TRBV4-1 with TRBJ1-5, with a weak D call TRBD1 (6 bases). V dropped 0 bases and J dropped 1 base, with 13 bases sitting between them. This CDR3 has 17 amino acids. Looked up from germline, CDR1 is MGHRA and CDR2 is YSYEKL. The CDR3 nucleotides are TGCGCCAGCAGCCAAGATGGTGGGGGCCGGAGCAATCAGCCCCAGCATTTT. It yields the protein CASSQDGGGRSNQPQHF.

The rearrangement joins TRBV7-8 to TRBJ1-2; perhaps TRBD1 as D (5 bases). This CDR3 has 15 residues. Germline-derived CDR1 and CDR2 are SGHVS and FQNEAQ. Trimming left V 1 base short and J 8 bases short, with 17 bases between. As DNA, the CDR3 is TGTGCCAGCAGCTTAGGTGGTACAGGCAGGATGGGCTACACCTTC. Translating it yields CASSLGGTGRMGYTF.